This passage covers 17 T cell receptor beta chains from one sample sequenced in a study of cytomegalovirus exposure and HLA in healthy donors. Researchers ran the PCR with 60 Vbeta and 13 Jbeta primers. Repertoires were generated with immunoSEQ multiplex PCR, while TCRdb's copy carries only in-frame clones and drops some. Here the sample spans 200,000 to 250,000 clones, 70% to 85% being singletons. The sequenced sample consisted of PBMCs. The receptors were gathered from a woman aged 40-49 years in good health and CMV-seronegative.

The J gene is TRBJ1-1, the V gene TRBV29-1; no firm D call. This CDR3 spans 13 amino acids. Per germline, CDR1 SQVTM and CDR2 ANQGSEA. Between the trimmed V and J ends, which lost 2 bases and 2 bases, there was a span of 9 bases. CDR3 coding DNA: TGCAGCGTTGAACCCGGGTATAACACTGAAGCTTTCTTT. Translating it yields CSVEPGYNTEAFF.

This chain joins TRBV4-3 and TRBJ2-3; TRBD2 matches at 11 bases. The CDR3 sequence is 16 residues long. The V segment lost 4 bases and the J segment 4 bases; nucleotides outside the gene matches: 7. Germline V gene sequence: CDR1 LGHNA, CDR2 YSLEER. CDR3 DNA: TGCGCCAGCAGCCGAATAGCGGGGGGGCCCGCAGATACGCAGTATTTT. Translation: CASSRIAGGPADTQYF.

Comment on this clone: No DNA is shown, since the ends of the CDR3 on it are uncertain; the CDR3 is the one TCRdb lists. J is TRBJ1-1 and V is TRBV5-1; the D call in the table, TRBD1, was not verified against the DNA. The CDR3 adds up to 13 amino acids, both ends counted. CDR1 SGHRS and CDR2 YFSETQ come from the germline V gene. CDR3 sequence: CASSTDVGQGTFF.

The rearrangement links TRBV7-2 to TRBJ2-2, with a possible D match to TRBD2 (7 bases). This CDR3 region has 14 residues. Trimming took 6 bases from V and 2 from J, leaving 10 bases between them. Germline loops: CDR1 SGHTA, CDR2 FQGNSA. The DNA for the CDR3 is TGTGCCAGCAGATCGGGGGGCAACACCGGGGAGCTGTTTTTT. Protein product: CASRSGGNTGELFF.

The rearrangement joins TRBV9 to TRBJ1-5; D possibly corresponds to TRBD1 (5 bases). Germline assignment: CDR1 SGDLS and CDR2 YYNGEE. This CDR3 contains 14 residues. With 4 bases removed from V and 9 bases from J, the gap between germline ends came to 17 bases. In nucleotides, the CDR3 is TGTGCCAGCAGCTCCCACCAGGGTGGTGGGCCCCAGCATTTT. Its protein is CASSSHQGGGPQHF.

The chain joins TRBV2 to TRBJ2-7; TRBD2 aligns across 7 bases. CDR1 is SNHLY, CDR2 FYNNEI, per germline. The CDR3 has 13 residues. V dropped 7 bases and J dropped 7; count of bases not matched to a gene: 10. The CDR3 is CASTRGEGREQYF. CDR3 coding DNA: TGTGCCAGCACCCGAGGGGAGGGCCGGGAGCAGTACTTC.

In its sample, this clone was seen once. V gene TRBV11-2 combines with J gene TRBJ2-6; D is uncertain. Germline CDR1 and CDR2: SGHAT and FQNNGV. V lost 5 bases and J 1 base, leaving 15 bases between the germline ends. The CDR3 runs to 17 residues. CDR3 protein: CASSPLFDKSGANVLTF. In DNA, the CDR3 is TGTGCCAGCAGCCCTCTGTTCGACAAATCTGGGGCCAACGTCCTGACTTTC.

The CDR3 protein is CASSPFRELYEQYF. CDR3 sequence (DNA): TGTGCCAGCAGCCCCTTCAGGGAACTCTACGAGCAGTACTTC. The genes are TRBV14 and TRBJ2-7, with a possible D match to TRBD1 (5 bases). V lost 4 bases to trimming and J lost 3 bases, with 13 bases between them. In germline, CDR1 is SGHDN, CDR2 FVKESK. The CDR3 runs 14 residues.

The chain links TRBV6-1 to TRBJ2-7; D unclear. Germline V gene data show CDR1 as MNHNS and CDR2 as SASEGT. Trimming pared 6 bases from V and 9 bases from J, leaving 15 bases between. This CDR3 is built from 12 residues. The DNA of the CDR3 is TGTGCCAGCAGAAACGCCCCACTCGGGCAGTACTTC. Its translation: CASRNAPLGQYF.

The chain joins TRBV5-6 to TRBJ2-1; 7 positions agree with TRBD1. Germline-derived CDR1 and CDR2 are SGHDT and YYEEEE. The CDR3 is 13 residues long. Trimming cost V 4 bases and J 9 bases; bases outside gene matches: 7. DNA of the CDR3: TGTGCCAGCAGCCCGGGCGACAGGGTTGAGCAGTTCTTC. The encoded protein is CASSPGDRVEQFF.

V gene TRBV28 combines with J gene TRBJ1-2; 7 bases are a match to TRBD1. Trimming took 6 bases from V and 6 from J; bases not matched to a gene: 4. The CDR3 spans 12 residues. The germline CDR1 and CDR2 sequences are MDHEN and SYDVKM. CDR3 coding DNA: TGTGCCAGCAGAGGGGGCGCGGATGGCTACACCTTC. It codes for CASRGGADGYTF.

The chain combines TRBV14 with TRBJ2-5; the match to TRBD2 covers 7 bases. With 4 bases clipped from V and 5 bases from J, the junction kept 7 bases outside the gene matches. The CDR3 has 14 residues. Germline CDR1 and CDR2: SGHDN and FVKESK. This CDR3 is CASSPAGVPETQYF. CDR3 DNA sequence: TGTGCCAGCAGCCCTGCGGGGGTACCGGAGACCCAGTACTTC.

The chain employs TRBV11-2 and TRBJ1-1; D possibly corresponds to TRBD1 (6 bases). This CDR3 spans 17 amino acids. Trimming took off 1 base at V and 0 bases at J, with 15 bases between the two ends. Germline-derived CDR1 and CDR2 are SGHAT and FQNNGV. CDR3 nucleotides: TGTGCCAGCAGCTTAGGGCCGGGAGGGGGGATGAACACTGAAGCTTTCTTT. Its protein is CASSLGPGGGMNTEAFF.

This chain connects TRBV14 to TRBJ1-5; 9 bases are a match to TRBD1. The CDR3 is 15 residues long. The J segment lost 6 bases and the V segment lost 3 bases, leaving 6 bases of the junction unmatched. Germline V gives CDR1 SGHDN, CDR2 FVKESK. The CDR3: CASSQYRGLVQPQHF. In nucleotides, the CDR3 is TGTGCCAGCAGCCAGTACAGGGGGCTAGTTCAGCCCCAGCATTTT.

The chain joins TRBV18 to TRBJ1-5, with D maybe TRBD1 (6 bases). The CDR3 totals 14 residues. Germline V gene lookup returns CDR1 KGHSH and CDR2 LQKENI. V was pared by 3 bases and J by 5 bases, with 11 bases between. CDR3 loop: CASSPGAGDQPQHF. The CDR3 nucleotides read TGTGCCAGCTCACCGGGGGCAGGGGATCAGCCCCAGCATTTT.

A few counts support this clone. CDR3 residues: CAGQQGEDGTQYF. Here the CDR3 DNA reads TGTGCCGGCCAACAGGGGGAGGACGGGACCCAGTACTTC. The rearrangement joins TRBV2 to TRBJ2-5; 8 nucleotides line up with TRBD1. The CDR3 runs to 13 residues. V lost 11 bases, J lost 7 bases, and 12 bases stayed unmatched. Germline assignment: CDR1 SNHLY and CDR2 FYNNEI.

CDR3 loop: CASRPLANFQETQYF. The CDR3 region has the DNA TGCGCCAGCAGACCCCTAGCGAACTTCCAAGAGACCCAGTACTTC. The rearrangement links TRBV5-1 to TRBJ2-5, with D perhaps TRBD2 (6 bases). V lost 5 bases to trimming and J lost 1 base, with 15 bases between them. Germline values: CDR1 SGHRS, CDR2 YFSETQ. The CDR3 has 15 residues.